This entry concerns a single T cell receptor beta chain. Its binding antigen is unknown. Base qualities are not recorded, but no much larger clone differs from it by a single base. Patients with a history of autoimmune disease or receiving systemic immunosuppression were excluded from the trial. Peripheral blood for TCR sequencing was collected from all dose cohorts at baseline, on cycle 4 day 1, and on cycle 7 day 1. Samples were obtained from an open-label, multicenter, first-in-human phase I dose-escalation trial of ivuxolimab. The trial enrolled adults with locally advanced or metastatic head and neck squamous cell, hepatocellular, melanoma or renal cell carcinoma. CD4+ and CD8+ T cells were sorted separately from peripheral blood before TCR sequencing. These data are taken from a study of OX40 agonist ivuxolimab in advanced cancers. The study in broad terms: Ivuxolimab was an agonistic, fully human IgG2 monoclonal antibody directed against OX40 (CD134), a costimulatory receptor. Intravenous ivuxolimab was administered to patients every 2 weeks at six dose levels: 0.01, 0.1, 0.3, 1.5, 3 and 10 mg/kg. Three dose-escalation patients achieved partial responses, one with hepatocellular carcinoma and two with cutaneous melanoma. The paper describes the monotherapy dose-escalation part (N ≈ 52 patients) of the phase I trial of ivuxolimab. Peripheral TCRbeta sequencing aimed to test whether ivuxolimab altered TCR sequence diversity and caused clonal T-cell expansion. Of the roughly 51 dose-escalation patients, hepatocellular carcinoma was present in about 20, melanoma in some 15, renal cell carcinoma in 9 and head and neck cancer in 9. Patients were allowed to have had prior anti-PD-1, anti-PD-L1 or anti-CTLA-4 therapy, and 30% to 40% of the dose-escalation patients had been treated with checkpoint inhibitors. In the dose-escalation cohort, nearly 85% of patients were male, and the mean age was approximately 60 years with a range of roughly 23 to 90.

Study-wide conclusions, independent of this receptor: Low levels of normalized T-cell clonal expansion were also seen in some patients who did not respond. The antigen specificity of the peripheral T cells that underwent clonal expansion was not determined. On average, CD8+ T cells showed more expanded clones than CD4+ T cells after ivuxolimab. In the 0.1-3.0 mg/kg groups, partial responders were among the patients with the lowest normalized peripheral clonal expansion, particularly in CD8+ T cells. At doses from 0.1 to 3.0 mg/kg, clonal expansion was seen in both CD4+ and CD8+ blood T cells between baseline and week 6.

To sequence the TCRbeta CDR3 region, genomic DNA was isolated from the sorted cells. The immunoSEQ Assay was used for sequencing of TCRbeta CDR3 regions. Not all clones reach the TCRdb copy of this immuneACCESS table, which keeps in-frame sequences only. Checked studies attribute under half of the gap to unresolved V genes and leave the rest unexplained. The sample table records around 50,000 clones; roughly nine tenths of these occur just once. The leading ten clones occupy approximately 10% of the sample. Material: CD4+ or CD8+ T cells sorted from blood, obtained in a trial of the OX40 agonist ivuxolimab. The receptor was isolated from an adult with an advanced solid tumor such as melanoma, head and neck, liver or kidney cancer.

The CDR3 protein is CASSLDSFRSTDTQYF. The DNA reads TGTGCCAGCAGCTTAGATTCGTTTAGGAGCACAGATACGCAGTATTTT. The rearranged segments are TRBV11-1 and TRBJ2-3; no D gene can be assigned with confidence. Trimming at the junction amounts to 1 base on V and 0 bases on J, and the germline ends lie 11 bases apart. Taken from the germline V gene (reference sequence), the CDR1 and CDR2 loops are SGHAT and FQDESV. Reading from cysteine to phenylalanine, the CDR3 counts 16 amino acids. The only DNA kept is the CDR3, 48 bases in frame from the first base.